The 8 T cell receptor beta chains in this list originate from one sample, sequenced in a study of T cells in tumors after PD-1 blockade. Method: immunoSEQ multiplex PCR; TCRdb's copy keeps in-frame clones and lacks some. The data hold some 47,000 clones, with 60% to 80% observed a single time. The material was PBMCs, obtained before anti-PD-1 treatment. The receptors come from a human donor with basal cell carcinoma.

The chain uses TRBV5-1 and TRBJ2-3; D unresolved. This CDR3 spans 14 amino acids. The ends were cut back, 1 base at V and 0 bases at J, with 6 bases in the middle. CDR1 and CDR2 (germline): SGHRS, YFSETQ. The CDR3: CASSLSESTDTQYF. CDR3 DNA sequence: TGCGCCAGCAGCTTGAGCGAGAGCACAGATACGCAGTATTTT.

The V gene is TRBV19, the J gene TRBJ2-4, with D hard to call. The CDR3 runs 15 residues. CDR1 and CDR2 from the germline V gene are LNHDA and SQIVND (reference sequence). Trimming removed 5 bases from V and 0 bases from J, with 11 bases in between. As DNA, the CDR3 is TGTGCCAGTAGTGACACATCGTTAGCCAAAAACATTCAGTACTTC. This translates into CASSDTSLAKNIQYF.

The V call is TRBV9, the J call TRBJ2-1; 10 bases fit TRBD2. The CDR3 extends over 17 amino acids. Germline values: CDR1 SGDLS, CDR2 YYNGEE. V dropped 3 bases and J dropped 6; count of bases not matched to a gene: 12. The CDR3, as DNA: TGTGCCAGCAGCGGCCTTCCTAGCGGGAGAGTTTTCAATGAGCAGTTCTTC. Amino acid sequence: CASSGLPSGRVFNEQFF.

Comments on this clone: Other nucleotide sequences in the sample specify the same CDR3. The CDR3 loop is CASSDRVGDQPQHF. For the CDR3, the DNA is TGCGCCAGCAGTGACAGGGTTGGCGATCAGCCCCAGCATTTT. This chain connects TRBV10-2 to TRBJ1-5; a weak D match, TRBD1 (5 bases). Germline CDR1 reads WSHSY; CDR2 reads SAAADI. CDR3 length: 14 residues. The V and J ends lost 3 bases and 5 bases respectively, with 11 bases between them.

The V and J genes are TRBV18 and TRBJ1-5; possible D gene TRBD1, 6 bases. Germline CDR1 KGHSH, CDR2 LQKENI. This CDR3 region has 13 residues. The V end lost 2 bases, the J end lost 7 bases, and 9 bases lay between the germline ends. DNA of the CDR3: TGTGCCAGCTCACCAGGGCAGGGGCAGCCCCAGCATTTT. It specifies CASSPGQGQPQHF. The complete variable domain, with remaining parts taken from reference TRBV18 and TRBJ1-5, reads NAGVMQNPRHLVRRRGQEARLRCSPMKGHSHVYWYRQLPEEGLKFMVYLQKENIIDESGMPKERFSAEFPKEGPSILRIQQVVRGDSAAYFCASSPGQGQPQHFGDGTRLSIL.

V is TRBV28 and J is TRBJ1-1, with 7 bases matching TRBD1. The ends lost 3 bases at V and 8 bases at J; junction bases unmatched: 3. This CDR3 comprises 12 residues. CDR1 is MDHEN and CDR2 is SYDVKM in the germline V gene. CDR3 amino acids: CASSLRQGEAFF. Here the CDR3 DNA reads TGTGCCAGCAGTTTGAGACAGGGAGAAGCTTTCTTT.

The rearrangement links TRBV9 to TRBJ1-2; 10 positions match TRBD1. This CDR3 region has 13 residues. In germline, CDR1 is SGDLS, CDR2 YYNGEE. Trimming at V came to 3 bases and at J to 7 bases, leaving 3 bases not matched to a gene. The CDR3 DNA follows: TGTGCCAGCAGCGCCTGGACAGGGGGTGGCTACACCTTC. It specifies CASSAWTGGGYTF.

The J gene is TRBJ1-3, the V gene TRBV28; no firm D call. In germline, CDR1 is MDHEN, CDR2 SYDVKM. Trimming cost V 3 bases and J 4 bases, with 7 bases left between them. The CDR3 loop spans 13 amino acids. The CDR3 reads CASSFEGGNTIYF. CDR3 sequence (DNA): TGTGCCAGCAGTTTTGAAGGGGGAAACACCATATATTTT.